This T cell receptor beta chain was identified in a study of molecular identifiers for immune sequencing clone quantification. General study points: Naive cells had under 1% of molecules in clones above 20 RNA copies, effectors over 98%. In a background of about 900,000 naive cells, spiked Jurkat TCR RNA from one cell was reportedly detectable.

Bulk TCR libraries used previously described methods and listed TCR primers. Each CDR3 protein gets one entry after TCRdb re-called the PCR reads with MiXCR. There are about 640,000 distinct CDR3 sequences in the sample; less than 20% occur only once, and roughly 0.83% lies in the top ten. This clonotype was seen ten or more times. What it binds is not known. V lost 6 bases and J lost 2; bases outside the gene matches: 12. Germline assignment: CDR1 DFQATT and CDR2 SNEGSKA (reference sequence). This CDR3 has 16 amino acids. The TCR originated in a human donor in good health. Some libraries in this study had Jurkat cell RNA spiked in. The chain is built from TRBV20-1 and TRBJ2-3; 9 bases map to TRBD2. Source material: naive CD8+ T cells from blood, with Jurkat cell RNA spiked in. Subset in this sample: FACS-sorted CD8+CD4-CCR7+CD45RA+ naive T cells. CDR3 nucleotides: TGCAGTGCCACACCCGGGACTAGCTTGGCCACAGATACGCAGTATTTT. This sequence encodes CSATPGTSLATDTQYF.